Following are 12 T cell receptor beta chains from one sample sequenced in a study of CD8+CD57+ T cells in acquired aplastic anemia. The TCR beta profiling, which covered VDJ combination and CDR3 sequence, was carried out using genomic DNA as the template. TCRdb analysed the reads with MiXCR anew, one entry per CDR3 protein. The repertoire holds roughly 64,000 distinct CDR3 sequences, with 55% as singletons. Material for sequencing was sorted CD4+, CD8+, or CD8+CD57+ T cells (not recorded which) from PBMCs. Every receptor here comes from a human donor in good health, serving as a control.

This clonotype is medium-sized (0.01 to 0.1%) by share. The chain is built from TRBV2 and TRBJ1-6; weak D call: TRBD1 (5 bases). Germline V gene data show CDR1 as SNHLY and CDR2 as FYNNEI. This CDR3 comprises 15 residues. V lost 0 bases and J lost 6, with 9 bases in between. The CDR3 sequence: CASSEAIGANSPLHF. CDR3 nucleotide sequence: TGTGCCAGCAGTGAAGCGATCGGGGCTAATTCACCCCTCCACTTT.

V is TRBV9 and J is TRBJ2-3; the D gene is possibly TRBD2 (5 bases). CDR3 length: 15 amino acids. V was pared by 0 bases and J by 2 bases, with 10 bases between. Per the germline V gene, CDR1 is SGDLS and CDR2 is YYNGEE. The CDR3 sequence is CASSVGSVNTDTQYF. The CDR3, as DNA: TGTGCCAGCAGCGTAGGTAGCGTAAACACAGATACGCAGTATTTT.

The genes are TRBV10-2 and TRBJ2-2; TRBD1 might be the D (5 bases). The CDR3 sequence is 14 residues long. Germline CDR1 WSHSY, CDR2 SAAADI. With 6 bases removed from V and 0 bases from J, the gap between germline ends came to 8 bases. The CDR3 DNA is TGCGCCAGCAGGCAGGGAACGAACACCGGGGAGCTGTTTTTT. This translates into CASRQGTNTGELFF.

V gene TRBV2 combines with J gene TRBJ2-5; 8 bases are a match to TRBD1. The CDR3 sequence is 12 residues long. Trimming at V came to 6 bases and at J to 5 bases, leaving 2 bases not matched to a gene. The germline CDR1 and CDR2 sequences are SNHLY and FYNNEI. The CDR3 nucleotides are TGTGCCAGCAGGAGGACAGGGGAGACCCAGTACTTC. This sequence encodes CASRRTGETQYF.

This clonotype was detected ten times or more. Since the CDR3 does not end with the conserved phenylalanine or tryptophan, this likely comes from a read error. It is unclear where the CDR3 begins or ends on the DNA, so no DNA is shown, and the CDR3 is as TCRdb lists it. CDR3 region: CASSTEIPGLAG. This chain uses TRBV7-9 with TRBJ2-7; the table's D call of TRBD2 was not tested on the DNA. The germline CDR1 and CDR2 sequences are SEHNR and FQNEAQ (reference sequence). Inclusive of both ends, the CDR3 amounts to 12 amino acids.

The chain recombines TRBV6-5 with TRBJ1-2; TRBD1 is a possible D gene (6 bases). V lost 3 bases to trimming and J lost 0 bases, with 14 bases between them. Germline V CDR1 and CDR2: MNHEY, SVGAGI. This CDR3 is 16 amino acids long. CDR3 residues: CASSYSGTPTNYGYTF. The CDR3 DNA reads as TGTGCCAGCAGTTATTCCGGGACACCAACTAACTATGGCTACACCTTC.

This clonotype was counted between two and nine times. The V call is TRBV12-3 or TRBV12-4, the J call TRBJ1-1; 8 nucleotides match TRBD1. V dropped 5 bases and J dropped 1; count of bases not matched to a gene: 9. The CDR3 sequence is 16 residues long. CDR3 sequence (DNA): TGTGCCAGCAGTCCCTGGACAGGGTCGGGGAACACTGAAGCTTTCTTT. This gives the protein CASSPWTGSGNTEAFF.

This clonotype was recorded only once. This chain links TRBV15 with TRBJ2-7; no clear D. Looked up from germline, CDR1 is LNHNV and CDR2 is YYDKDF (reference sequence). The germline V and J ends were trimmed by 11 bases and 4 bases, with 12 bases remaining between them. This CDR3 is built from 11 residues. This chain's CDR3 is CASPGFYEQYF. The CDR3 nucleotides read TGTGCCTCCCCCGGGTTTTACGAGCAGTACTTC.

This clonotype occurred many times. The rearrangement uses TRBV28 and TRBJ2-7; 10 nucleotides agree with TRBD2. Per germline, CDR1 MDHEN and CDR2 SYDVKM. The CDR3 consists of 15 residues. V lost 0 bases and J lost 4; bases outside the gene matches: 3. CDR3 in amino acids: CASSLWASGSYEQYF. The CDR3 region has the DNA TGTGCCAGCAGTTTATGGGCTAGCGGGAGTTACGAGCAGTACTTC.

This clonotype was seen ten or more times. The chain employs TRBV20-1 and TRBJ1-4, with no clear D. The CDR3 sequence is 15 residues long. Germline V gene data show CDR1 as DFQATT and CDR2 as SNEGSKA (reference sequence). V lost 4 bases and J 7 bases, leaving 19 bases between the germline ends. In DNA, the CDR3 is TGCAGTGCTACCATACCTGAAGACGCGAGTGAAAAACTGTTTTTT. Encoded protein: CSATIPEDASEKLFF.

The J gene is TRBJ1-2, the V gene TRBV19, with no clear D. Trimming pared 3 bases from V and 4 bases from J, leaving 9 bases between. Germline CDR1 is LNHDA and CDR2 is SQIVND (reference sequence). The CDR3 totals 13 residues. The CDR3 region is CASSIEGLYGYTF. The CDR3 bases are TGTGCCAGTAGTATTGAAGGCCTCTATGGCTACACCTTC.

This clonotype showed up many times. The chain links TRBV18 to TRBJ1-2; unclear D gene. The CDR3 totals 12 residues. The V and J ends lost 3 bases and 4 bases respectively, with 6 bases between them. In germline, CDR1 is KGHSH, CDR2 LQKENI. The CDR3 loop is CASSPESYGYTF. For the CDR3, the DNA is TGTGCCAGCTCACCGGAATCCTATGGCTACACCTTC.